This passage covers 14 T cell receptor beta chains from one sample sequenced in a study of blood T cell repertoires in COVID-19. Clones were read by immunoSEQ multiplex PCR, and TCRdb kept only the in-frame ones, dropping some. The profile shows roughly 63,000 clones, 88% of them singletons. Specimen: peripheral blood. The receptors shown here come from a human donor in a cohort sampled during active COVID-19.

The chain joins TRBV29-1 to TRBJ1-2; 7 bases map to TRBD1. CDR1 and CDR2 from the germline V gene are SQVTM and ANQGSEA. The V and J ends lost 6 bases and 1 base, in that order; junction bases with no gene match: 11. The CDR3 loop spans 15 amino acids. The chain's CDR3 is CSVADRRNSNYGYTF. The CDR3 nucleotides are TGCAGCGTCGCGGACAGGAGAAATAGTAACTATGGCTACACCTTC.

This clone appeared a single time. The rearrangement links TRBV7-9 to TRBJ2-1; D possibly corresponds to TRBD1 (5 bases). The V end lost 3 bases, the J end lost 2 bases, and 8 bases lay between the germline ends. The CDR3 loop spans 14 amino acids. The germline V gene has CDR1 SEHNR and CDR2 FQNEAQ (reference sequence). CDR3 sequence: CASSLAGTYNEQFF. For the CDR3, the DNA is TGTGCCAGCAGCTTGGCAGGGACCTACAATGAGCAGTTCTTC.

This sequence joins TRBV29-1 and TRBJ2-5; TRBD1 matches 7 bases. The CDR3 sequence is 14 residues long. CDR1 is SQVTM and CDR2 is ANQGSEA in the germline V gene. Unmatched junction bases numbered 12, after V lost 6 bases and J lost 5 bases. CDR3 in amino acids: CSVKNRGPLETQYF. The DNA of the CDR3 is TGCAGCGTCAAGAACAGGGGACCATTGGAGACCCAGTACTTC.

This clone occurred a few times. The V gene is TRBV19, the J gene TRBJ1-2; possible D gene TRBD1, 5 bases. Germline values: CDR1 LNHDA, CDR2 SQIVND (reference sequence). The V end lost 6 bases, the J end lost 2 bases, and 19 bases lay between the germline ends. CDR3 size: 16 residues. The chain's CDR3 is CASRSSAGGGNYGYTF. The CDR3 DNA sequence: TGTGCCAGTAGATCCAGTGCCGGGGGAGGCAACTATGGCTACACCTTC.

The chain is built from TRBV27 and TRBJ1-5; unclear D gene. Looked up from germline, CDR1 is MNHEY and CDR2 is SMNVEV (reference sequence). Trimming shortened V by 3 bases and J by 6 bases, and 6 bases separated the two germline ends. The CDR3 is 12 amino acids. The CDR3 nucleotides are TGTGCCAGCAGTTTGATCGGTCAGCCCCAGCATTTT. This gives the protein CASSLIGQPQHF.

The J gene is TRBJ2-3, the V gene TRBV7-9; possibly TRBD1 for D (6 bases). This CDR3 contains 16 residues. Trimming cost V 5 bases and J 5 bases, with 20 bases left between them. In germline, CDR1 is SEHNR, CDR2 FQNEAQ (reference sequence). This chain's CDR3 is CASSPNRDKLIDTQYF. Written as DNA, the CDR3 is TGTGCCAGCAGCCCCAACAGGGATAAGTTAATAGATACGCAGTATTTT.

The genes are TRBV2 and TRBJ2-1; 11 bases map to TRBD2. This CDR3 region has 17 residues. J lost 0 bases, V lost 6 bases, and 7 bases had no gene match. Germline assignment: CDR1 SNHLY and CDR2 FYNNEI. CDR3 DNA: TGTGCCAGCAGCGGACTAGCGGGTTTGAGCTCCTACAATGAGCAGTTCTTC. As protein: CASSGLAGLSSYNEQFF.

The rearrangement joins TRBV5-6 to TRBJ2-1; D is ambiguous. V was pared by 0 bases and J by 3 bases, with 13 bases between. The CDR3 spans 16 residues. Germline assignment: CDR1 SGHDT and CDR2 YYEEEE. Here the CDR3 reads CASSLAGNTVYNEQFF. The CDR3 coding sequence is TGTGCCAGCAGCTTGGCCGGTAATACGGTCTACAATGAGCAGTTCTTC. Using reference TRBV5-6 and TRBJ2-1 for the parts outside the CDR3, the full variable domain is DAGVTQSPTHLIKTRGQQVTLRCSPKSGHDTVSWYQQALGQGPQFIFQYYEEEERQRGNFPDRFSGHQFPNYSSELNVNALLLGDSALYLCASSLAGNTVYNEQFFGPGTRLTVL.

The chain has TRBV6-1 and TRBJ2-2, with D uncertain. The CDR3 has 15 amino acids. V was cut by 3 bases and J by 0 bases, with 8 bases left in between. CDR1 is MNHNS and CDR2 is SASEGT in the germline V gene. The CDR3 nucleotides are TGTGCCAGCAGTGACGGCAGCGCGAACACCGGGGAGCTGTTTTTT. Encoded protein: CASSDGSANTGELFF.

The chain links TRBV6-1 to TRBJ2-3; 8 bases map to TRBD2. V lost 2 bases and J lost 0; bases outside the gene matches: 1. This CDR3 is 15 amino acids long. Germline CDR1 reads MNHNS; CDR2 reads SASEGT. CDR3 nucleotides: TGTGCCAGCAGTGAACTAGCGGGTAGCACAGATACGCAGTATTTT. This sequence encodes CASSELAGSTDTQYF.

This chain uses TRBV15 with TRBJ1-1; TRBD1 is a possible D gene (5 bases). V lost 1 base and J lost 0, with 12 bases in between. CDR1 LNHNV and CDR2 YYDKDF come from the germline V gene (reference sequence). This CDR3 contains 16 residues. CDR3 DNA sequence: TGTGCCACCAGCAGAGTCCCCCGCAGGGTGAACACTGAAGCTTTCTTT. Translation gives CATSRVPRRVNTEAFF.

This sequence joins TRBV7-2 and TRBJ1-1; D gene uncertain. Germline V gene data show CDR1 as SGHTA and CDR2 as FQGNSA. CDR3 length: 12 residues. V dropped 5 bases and J dropped 4 bases, with 8 bases sitting between them. CDR3 nucleotides: TGTGCCAGCAGCCCTACGAGCACTGAAGCTTTCTTT. This encodes CASSPTSTEAFF.

The chain employs TRBV27 and TRBJ2-1; D may be TRBD2 (7 bases). Germline CDR1 MNHEY, CDR2 SMNVEV (reference sequence). Trimming removed 2 bases at V and 10 bases at J, with 18 bases between. The CDR3 is made up of 15 amino acids. The chain's CDR3 is CASSLTLPRGGEQFF. The CDR3 bases are TGTGCCAGCAGTTTAACCCTCCCCAGGGGAGGGGAGCAGTTCTTC.

The chain joins TRBV10-2 to TRBJ2-3; the D gene is possibly TRBD2 (6 bases). Germline-derived CDR1 and CDR2 are WSHSY and SAAADI. CDR3 length: 14 residues. V lost 10 bases to trimming and J lost 0 bases, with 14 bases between them. CDR3 in DNA: TGCGCCATCTCCCCAGGGACTAGCACAGATACGCAGTATTTT. This codes for CAISPGTSTDTQYF.